The TCR beta chain described here comes from a study of T cell repertoires in cytomegalovirus infection. Study summary: TCR beta signatures that were public indicated CMV infection and matching HLA type.

Regarding the study as a whole: Pooled public TCR beta family frequency picked out CMV carriers with the relevant HLA.

Germline V gene data show CDR1 as SGHDT and CDR2 as YYEEEE. This CDR3 has 15 amino acids. Trimming removed 2 bases from V and 8 bases from J; junction bases left unmatched: 9. Points on this clonotype: As yet, its antigen is unknown.

TCRdb reprocessed the reads via MiXCR and lists one record per CDR3 protein. The data hold 45,000 to 55,000 distinct CDR3 sequences, with around 23% observed a single time. This rearrangement joins TRBV5-6 to TRBJ2-1; TRBD1 matches 8 bases. The sample here was CD8+ T cells from cultured PBMCs, taken from culture after CMV antigen stimulation. This sequence originates from a human donor in good health (CMV status not recorded). Some clones in this sample may be carry-over from other donors' samples. CDR3 DNA sequence: TGTGCCAGCAGCTTTAGCTACAGGGGGTACGATGAGCAGTTCTTC. It specifies CASSFSYRGYDEQFF. Combining the CDR3 with reference TRBV5-6 and TRBJ2-1 gives the whole variable domain DAGVTQSPTHLIKTRGQQVTLRCSPKSGHDTVSWYQQALGQGPQFIFQYYEEEERQRGNFPDRFSGHQFPNYSSELNVNALLLGDSALYLCASSFSYRGYDEQFFGPGTRLTVL.